The rows below give T cell receptor beta chains drawn from one sample of a study of blood T cell repertoires in COVID-19. TCRdb keeps only in-frame clones here, not all; method: immunoSEQ multiplex PCR. Of approximately 70,000 clones listed, approximately 83% are singletons. Source material: peripheral blood. These receptors all stem from a woman aged 60 to 75 with acute or convalescent COVID-19. Both conserved end residues are part of each CDR3. D genes are given only for firm matches. Size is omitted from some rows. Given values are once, few, many or a class for expanded clones.

J: TRBJ1-1; size: once; length: 13; V: TRBV7-2; D: -; CDR3: CASSGRTRREAFF; DNA: TGTGCCAGCAGCGGCCGGACAAGGAGAGAAGCTTTCTTT
J: TRBJ2-2; size: few; length: 16; V: TRBV7-3; D: TRBD1; CDR3: CASSIRTGANTGELFF; DNA: TGTGCCAGCAGCATTCGGACAGGGGCGAACACCGGGGAGCTGTTTTTT
J: TRBJ1-5; size: -; length: 15; V: TRBV4-1; D: -; CDR3: CASSQDLGRVQPQHF; DNA: TGCGCCAGCAGCCAAGATCTTGGGAGGGTCCAGCCCCAGCATTTT
J: TRBJ2-7; size: few; length: 12; V: TRBV12-3/TRBV12-4; D: -; CDR3: CASSPILSEQYF; DNA: TGTGCCAGCAGTCCTATTTTGTCCGAGCAGTACTTC
J: TRBJ2-1; size: -; length: 17; V: TRBV18; D: -; CDR3: CASHPQGAPASYNEQFF; DNA: TGTGCCAGCCATCCCCAGGGCGCGCCGGCCTCCTACAATGAGCAGTTCTTC
J: TRBJ2-3; size: -; length: 20; V: TRBV21-1; D: -; CDR3: CASSKKNLGSYQGGTDTQYF; DNA: TGTGCCAGCAGCAAAAAAAACCTAGGCTCCTACCAGGGGGGCACAGATACGCAGTATTTT
J: TRBJ2-1; size: -; length: 14; V: TRBV4-1; D: -; CDR3: CASSPPRGYNEQFF; DNA: TGCGCCAGCAGCCCCCCAAGAGGGTACAATGAGCAGTTCTTC
J: TRBJ1-1; size: -; length: 13; V: TRBV19; D: -; CDR3: CASSIDLGEVAFF; DNA: TGTGCCAGTAGTATAGACTTAGGGGAGGTAGCTTTCTTT
J: TRBJ1-3; size: -; length: 14; V: TRBV2; D: TRBD1; CDR3: CASNPQGAGNTIYF; DNA: TGTGCCAGCAATCCCCAGGGGGCTGGAAACACCATATATTTT
J: TRBJ1-5; size: -; length: 15; V: TRBV7-2; D: -; CDR3: CASSIQGSSNQPQHF; DNA: TGTGCCAGCAGCATACAGGGTAGTAGCAATCAGCCCCAGCATTTT
J: TRBJ1-2; size: few; length: 14; V: TRBV2; D: -; CDR3: CASSPDSTYGGYTF; DNA: TGTGCCAGCAGTCCCGACAGCACCTATGGTGGCTACACCTTC
J: TRBJ1-4; size: -; length: 15; V: TRBV9; D: -; CDR3: CASSRGSGGNEKLFF; DNA: TGTGCCAGCAGTCGTGGGTCCGGAGGTAATGAAAAACTGTTTTTT
J: TRBJ1-2; size: -; length: 13; V: TRBV7-9; D: TRBD1; CDR3: CASSSTGVGGYTF; DNA: TGTGCCAGCAGCTCTACAGGGGTTGGAGGCTACACCTTC
J: TRBJ1-3; size: few; length: 14; V: TRBV19; D: TRBD1; CDR3: CASNARGTGNTIYF; DNA: TGTGCCAGTAACGCCAGGGGGACTGGAAACACCATATATTTT
J: TRBJ1-6; size: -; length: 15; V: TRBV19; D: TRBD1; CDR3: CASTYMDRDNSPLHF; DNA: TGTGCCAGTACCTACATGGACAGGGATAATTCACCCCTCCACTTT
J: TRBJ1-5; size: -; length: 15; V: TRBV6-6; D: TRBD1; CDR3: CASRGAGQTNQPQHF; DNA: TGTGCCAGCAGGGGGGCGGGACAGACCAATCAGCCCCAGCATTTT
J: TRBJ2-3; size: few; length: 17; V: TRBV4-1; D: TRBD1; CDR3: CASSQAHGQGALDTQYF; DNA: TGCGCCAGCAGCCAAGCCCACGGACAGGGGGCACTAGATACGCAGTATTTT
J: TRBJ2-7; size: -; length: 15; V: TRBV5-4; D: -; CDR3: CASSRRTVSSYEQYF; DNA: TGTGCCAGCAGCAGGAGGACAGTGAGTTCCTACGAGCAGTACTTC
J: TRBJ1-1; size: few; length: 15; V: TRBV11-2; D: -; CDR3: CASSLDPGGGTEAFF; DNA: TGTGCCAGCAGCTTAGATCCGGGGGGCGGCACTGAAGCTTTCTTT
J: TRBJ2-5; size: -; length: 14; V: TRBV29-1; D: TRBD2; CDR3: CSVEGGLALETQYF; DNA: TGCAGCGTTGAGGGGGGACTAGCACTGGAGACCCAGTACTTC
J: TRBJ2-1; size: few; length: 14; V: TRBV7-2; D: -; CDR3: CASSLGLANNEQFF; DNA: TGTGCCAGCAGCCTGGGTCTAGCGAACAATGAGCAGTTCTTC
J: TRBJ1-1; size: -; length: 13; V: TRBV12-3/TRBV12-4; D: -; CDR3: CASSFFPGKKAFF; DNA: TGTGCCAGCAGTTTCTTCCCAGGGAAGAAGGCTTTCTTT
J: TRBJ1-2; size: few; length: 13; V: TRBV12-3/TRBV12-4; D: TRBD1; CDR3: CASSRTGADGYTF; DNA: TGTGCCAGCAGCCGTACAGGGGCGGATGGCTACACCTTC
J: TRBJ2-7; size: -; length: 17; V: TRBV4-1; D: TRBD2; CDR3: CASSPLGASGGPGEQYF; DNA: TGCGCCAGCAGCCCACTCGGGGCTAGCGGGGGCCCGGGGGAGCAGTACTTC
J: TRBJ2-3; size: -; length: 15; V: TRBV2; D: TRBD2; CDR3: CASRSQRGSTDTQYF; DNA: TGTGCCAGCAGGTCTCAGCGGGGAAGCACAGATACGCAGTATTTT
J: TRBJ1-2; size: once; length: 11; V: TRBV9; D: -; CDR3: CATSGGDGYTF; DNA: TGTGCCACCTCGGGGGGGGATGGCTACACCTTC
J: TRBJ1-3; size: -; length: 15; V: TRBV4-1; D: -; CDR3: CASSPQIGAGNTIYF; DNA: TGCGCCAGCAGCCCCCAGATAGGGGCTGGAAACACCATATATTTT
J: TRBJ2-6; size: few; length: 15; V: TRBV29-1; D: -; CDR3: CSVEGGGSGANVLTF; DNA: TGCAGCGTTGAAGGCGGGGGCTCCGGGGCCAACGTCCTGACTTTC
J: TRBJ1-3; size: -; length: 16; V: TRBV19; D: -; CDR3: CASSIDLPGPGNTIYF; DNA: TGTGCCAGTAGTATAGATCTCCCAGGGCCTGGAAACACCATATATTTT
J: TRBJ2-3; size: -; length: 13; V: TRBV29-1; D: -; CDR3: CSVELQATDTQYF; DNA: TGCAGCGTTGAATTGCAGGCCACAGATACGCAGTATTTT
J: TRBJ1-3; size: -; length: 16; V: TRBV7-6; D: -; CDR3: CASSSQDSFSGNTIYF; DNA: TGTGCCAGCAGCTCCCAGGACAGTTTCTCTGGAAACACCATATATTTT
J: TRBJ1-1; size: -; length: 11; V: TRBV5-1; D: -; CDR3: CASSHGQEAFF; DNA: TGCGCCAGCAGCCATGGACAGGAAGCTTTCTTT
J: TRBJ2-7; size: -; length: 11; V: TRBV2; D: -; CDR3: CASSGAYEQYF; DNA: TGTGCCAGTTCAGGGGCGTACGAGCAGTACTTC